The subject of this entry is one TCR beta chain. Trimming at V came to 0 bases and at J to 1 base, leaving 3 bases not matched to a gene. This CDR3 has 15 amino acids. CDR1 is SGDLS and CDR2 is YYNGEE in the germline V gene. The data belong to a study of T cell responses to AZD1222 COVID-19 vaccine. Sequenced by immunoSEQ multiplex PCR; TCRdb stores in-frame clones only, minus some. The top ten clones hold around 5% of a sample with some 150,000 clones, under 95% of them seen once. The sequence was obtained from an adult in good health. The genes are TRBV9 and TRBJ1-2; 7 positions agree with TRBD1. The source material was peripheral blood, sampled on day 0 of AZD1222 vaccination. The CDR3 spells CASSVAPGGNYGYTF. In DNA, the CDR3 is TGTGCCAGCAGCGTAGCCCCAGGGGGTAACTATGGCTACACCTTC.